Here is one T cell receptor (beta chain) with its context. Trimming left V 0 bases short and J 1 base short, with 10 bases between. The CDR3 extends over 15 amino acids. Looked up from germline, CDR1 is SGDLS and CDR2 is YYNGEE. The PCR was carried out with 60 Vbeta primers and 13 Jbeta primers. Assay used: immunoSEQ multiplex PCR; TCRdb lists only in-frame clones, some missing. The repertoire consists of 130,000 to 150,000 clones, with roughly four fifths occurring once and the leading ten covering roughly 4.2%. This specimen belongs to a study of cytomegalovirus exposure and HLA in healthy donors. This clonotype originated in a man between 40 and 49 years old in good health and CMV-seropositive. Sequenced input: PBMCs. The V and J genes are TRBV9 and TRBJ1-2; perhaps TRBD1 as D (5 bases). CDR3 DNA sequence: TGTGCCAGCAGCGTAGCTTGGCAGGGTAACTATGGCTACACCTTC. Its translation: CASSVAWQGNYGYTF.